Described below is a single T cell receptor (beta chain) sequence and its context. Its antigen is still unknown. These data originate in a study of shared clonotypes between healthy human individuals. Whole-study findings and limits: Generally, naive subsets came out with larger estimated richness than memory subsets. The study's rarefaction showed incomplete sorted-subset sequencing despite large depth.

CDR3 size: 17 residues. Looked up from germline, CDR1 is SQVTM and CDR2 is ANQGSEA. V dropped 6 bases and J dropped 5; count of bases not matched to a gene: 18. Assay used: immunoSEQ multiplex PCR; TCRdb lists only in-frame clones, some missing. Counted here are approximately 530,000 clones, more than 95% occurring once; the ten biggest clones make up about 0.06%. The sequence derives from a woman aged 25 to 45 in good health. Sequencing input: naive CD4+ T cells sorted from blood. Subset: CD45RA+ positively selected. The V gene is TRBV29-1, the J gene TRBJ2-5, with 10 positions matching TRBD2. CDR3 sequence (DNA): TGCAGCGTGGACCAAAGCCTAGCGGGAGACCCAGGGGAGACCCAGTACTTC. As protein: CSVDQSLAGDPGETQYF.